Below are 2 T cell receptor beta chains sequenced from a single sample in a study of radiotherapy plus CTLA-4 blockade in lung cancer. The repertoire was sequenced with immunoSEQ multiplex PCR; TCRdb's copy has only in-frame clones and lacks some. The sample records around 99,000 clones, around nine tenths being singletons. Sequenced here: peripheral blood, sampled from a patient treated with radiotherapy plus ipilimumab. The receptors here all came from a human donor with non-small cell lung cancer that progressed on radiotherapy plus ipilimumab.

The V and J genes are TRBV6-6 and TRBJ1-1; D ambiguous. The V end was cut by 4 bases, the J end by 5 bases, with 5 bases between. The germline V gene has CDR1 MNHNY and CDR2 SVGAGI (reference sequence). CDR3 length: 11 amino acids. The CDR3 DNA is TGTGCCAGCAGTTTTCGAACTGAAGCTTTCTTT. Protein: CASSFRTEAFF.

V is TRBV18 and J is TRBJ2-2; TRBD2 matches 9 bases. V dropped 0 bases and J dropped 3; count of bases not matched to a gene: 8. CDR1 and CDR2 (germline): KGHSH, LQKENI. The CDR3 runs to 18 residues. The CDR3 bases are TGTGCCAGCTCACCACCGGGACGAATAGCGGGGGACACCGGGGAGCTGTTTTTT. This sequence encodes CASSPPGRIAGDTGELFF.